This T cell receptor beta chain comes out of a study of regulatory dendritic cells for organ transplantation. Study observations and caveats: Memory CD8+ T cells were the most oligoclonal; naive cells were highly diverse.

Libraries were prepared by immunoSEQ multiplex PCR; TCRdb keeps only in-frame clonotypes and omits some of them. The sample has 20,000 or so clones, around 80% seen once; the top ten hold 2.5% to 4%. About this clone: The target antigen is unknown.

Sorted T cells were CFSE-labeled and cultured 5 days with allogeneic regulatory or mature dendritic cells at 1:10. CD4+ or CD8+ T cells were sorted as naive CD45RA+ or memory CD45RO+. The germline CDR1 and CDR2 sequences are SEHNR and FQNEAQ (reference sequence). Trimming took 5 bases from V and 1 from J; bases not matched to a gene: 2. The CDR3 contains 14 residues. This chain uses TRBV7-9 with TRBJ2-5, with 9 bases matching TRBD1. Input material: memory CD4+ T cells from blood cultured with regulatory dendritic cells. Subset specified: CD45RO+ memory T cells. The sequence came from a human donor in good health. The chain's CDR3 is CASSIQGAQETQYF. In DNA form, the CDR3 reads TGTGCCAGCAGCATACAGGGGGCCCAAGAGACCCAGTACTTC.